This T cell receptor beta chain was sequenced for a study of blood T cell repertoires in COVID-19. CDR1 and CDR2 (germline): KGHSH, LQKENI. The CDR3 totals 17 residues. Trimming at V came to 4 bases and at J to 8 bases, leaving 10 bases not matched to a gene. Recovered Cohort 3 donors showed two negative PCRs, clearance, or symptom resolution. The protocol was immunoSEQ multiplex PCR, while the TCRdb copy is restricted to in-frame clones and leaves out a portion. The data hold 250,000 to 300,000 clones, with approximately 83% observed a single time. Sequenced input: PBMCs or T cells enriched from blood (not recorded which). The TCR was taken from a woman aged 45-65 years who had recovered from COVID-19. The chain combines TRBV18 with TRBJ1-6; 11 bases align to TRBD1. The CDR3: CASSLPDRGPGDSPLHF. Here the CDR3 DNA reads TGTGCCAGCTCACTCCCGGACAGGGGGCCCGGAGATTCACCCCTCCACTTT. The full variable domain, in which reference TRBV18 and TRBJ1-6 provide the parts outside the CDR3, is NAGVMQNPRHLVRRRGQEARLRCSPMKGHSHVYWYRQLPEEGLKFMVYLQKENIIDESGMPKERFSAEFPKEGPSILRIQQVVRGDSAAYFCASSLPDRGPGDSPLHFGNGTRLTVT.